This T cell receptor (beta chain) derives from a study of blood T cell repertoires in COVID-19. Whole-study context: The cDNA or gDNA used as material had been derived from T cells, B-cell-depleted T cells, or PBMCs.

Germline assignment: CDR1 SQVTM and CDR2 ANQGSEA. The CDR3 runs to 15 residues. Trimming stripped 0 bases from V and 0 bases from J, with 12 bases between. Clones were read by immunoSEQ multiplex PCR, and TCRdb kept only the in-frame ones, dropping some. The table includes some 70,000 clones, 75% to 90% detected once. This chain uses TRBV29-1 with TRBJ2-7; weak D call: TRBD2 (7 bases). The sequence came from a middle-aged man with active COVID-19. The specimen was peripheral blood. Here the CDR3 reads CSVEDPGGSSYEQYF. In nucleotides, the CDR3 is TGCAGCGTTGAAGATCCGGGGGGCAGCTCCTACGAGCAGTACTTC.